This T cell receptor beta chain was captured by sequencing in a study of cytomegalovirus exposure and HLA in healthy donors (dated by TCRdb to about 2017). Describing the broader study: An earlier analysis of several hundred of the donors reported under 300 Gb of sequence data and about 120 million unique TCR beta sequences obtained from about 180 million T cells. Roughly 300 gigabases of sequencing data and 80 million or so unique TCR sequences were included in an early release covering about 620 HLA-typed donors. Of the 300 to 500 genotyped donors, approximately 81% were placed in the genetic ancestry cluster associated with self-reported Caucasian donors. The aim of the study was to test whether cataloging public T cell receptors could identify signatures of past pathogen exposure. Using immunosequencing, the study profiled T cell repertoires from 640 or so subjects and related those repertoires to cytomegalovirus serostatus. Along with the roughly 610-subject first cohort, a separate validation cohort of some 130 different subjects was used. To predict cytomegalovirus infection status, the study brought together high-throughput TCR immunosequencing, statistical association of individual TCRs with disease status, and machine learning. To study patterns of TCR occurrence, a later analysis re-analyzed previously published TCR beta repertoires from 666 donors and added high-resolution HLA genotyping. Rather than drawing on any new phenotypic data, the later analysis identified candidate immune exposures from TCR beta sequences and the way those sequences occurred across donors. To decide whether each TCR beta V gene segment behaved as functional or pseudogenic, an earlier analysis of fewer than 750 of the donors relied on high-throughput TCR beta sequencing. Donor age, sex, ethnicity and CMV serostatus were compiled together with the repertoire data. In a later genetic analysis, genome-wide SNP genotypes for about 55% of the roughly 670 donors were used, and that subset was treated as a discovery cohort. Every discovery cohort repertoire had been produced on one sequencing platform. Class I and class II HLA loci were covered by the typing at four-digit resolution. The number of donors typed differed by locus, with roughly 629-640 for A, B, C, DRB1 and DQB1, roughly 520 for DQA1, under 610 for DPA1, and around 450 for DPB1. Roughly 5 DR-DQ haplotypes were handled as single units for association and clustering because linkage in the cohort was strong. On average, roughly 240,000 unique TCR beta nucleotide sequences were sequenced per donor among fewer than 500 genotyped donors of the cohort, with roughly 18% of those sequences being non-productive.

The method behind the library was the immunoSEQ multiplex PCR assay. A mixture of 60 forward primers for TCR Vbeta segments and 13 reverse primers for TCR Jbeta segments was used in the multiplex PCR. A multiplex PCR assay on genomic DNA amplified the CDR3 region of rearranged TCR beta genes. The amplified TCR beta libraries were sequenced on the Illumina HiSeq System as 87-base-pair reads. In the source study's methods: A later analysis tallied tens of millions of unique TCR beta chains across the 610 or so repertoires, and about 10 million of those chains were shared by two or more donors. Raw reads were error-corrected and collapsed into unique sequences with a nearest-neighbor algorithm that merged closely related sequences to remove PCR and sequencing errors. To assign V, D and J gene segments, CDR3 sequences were aligned to IMGT reference sequences. Each retained sequence needed at least a six-nucleotide match to both a V gene segment and a J gene segment. A rearrangement was called productive if the CDR3 had no stop codons and remained in frame with V and J, and every other rearrangement was called non-productive. Following IMGT convention, CDR3 was defined as the stretch from the second conserved V-encoded cysteine to the conserved J-encoded phenylalanine. The earlier analysis of roughly 590 of the donors excluded sequences that lacked an unambiguous match to a single V gene segment. An earlier analysis of 587 of the donors called V segments functional above 56.7% productive rearrangements and segregating when the between-donor standard deviation exceeded 5%. A statistical classification framework was built for diagnosing cytomegalovirus status from the catalog of TCR beta chain sequences. V and J gene assignment, in a later analysis, came from comparing TCR nucleotide sequences with IMGT/GENE-DB human TR gene sequences. A later analysis assigned CDR3 sequences and most-parsimonious VDJ recombination scenarios with the TCRdist pipeline. In a later analysis, every TCR beta chain was defined by the combination of its CDR3 amino acid sequence and its V-gene family, and reads without a unique V-gene family were dropped. To address suspected cross-contamination and a sequencing artifact, a later analysis removed roughly 640 highly shared, low-generation-probability nucleotide sequences. For each public chain, a later analysis derived a clonal expansion index from normalized ranks of inferred template counts within each repertoire. In a later analysis, generation probabilities were computed using a VDJ recombination model fitted to out-of-frame rearrangements, and the results were checked against IGoR. Hypergeometric tests were used in a later analysis to score TCR-TCR, TCR-HLA and TCR-CMV co-occurrence, with a repertoire-size bias correction applied to the TCR pairs. A later analysis estimated false discovery rates by permuting HLA or CMV assignments 20 times. In a later analysis, co-occurring TCRs were grouped with DBSCAN, and TCRdist sequence similarity was added when clustering was performed within HLA-allele-positive subsets. Repertoires with fewer than 30,000 or more than 120,000 public chains were left out of co-occurrence clustering, as were five repertoires with anomalous nucleotide sharing. Held by TCRdb, this immuneACCESS table contains in-frame sequences only and omits some clones. Under half of the omission traces to an unresolved V gene where checked; the cause of the rest is unknown. Clonal size and the V and J genes are those of that table, whereas D and trimming came from the DNA. The sample yields roughly 200,000 clones; about nine tenths were counted once. The ten most abundant clones make up around 0.99% of the sample.

Looking up the germline V gene (reference sequence) yields CDR1 SGHNT and CDR2 YYREEE. V is cut back by 4 bases and J by 2 bases, with 10 bases in the junction unmatched. The CDR3, cysteine through phenylalanine, is 16 amino acids long. The only DNA kept is the CDR3, 48 bases in frame from the first base. In total, roughly 670 healthy bone marrow donors made up the cohort. All cohort members were sampled while nominally healthy, although unrecorded immune exposures were likely present. The donor tested CMV seronegative, placing the donor among the 350 or so seronegative members of the cohort. Every donor gave a peripheral blood sample, and the peripheral blood mononuclear cells from that sample were used for TCR beta sequencing. Genomic DNA was extracted from the blood cell samples with the Qiagen DNeasy Blood Extraction Kit. The investigation overall reported the following: When HLA alleles, especially DR and DQ, strongly co-occurred, TCR associations were difficult to assign to individual alleles. Most CMV-associated TCR beta chains appeared to be HLA-restricted in a later analysis, and the HLA associations seemed to be driven largely by CMV exposure. A later analysis found that HLA-associated TCR beta chains were more clonally expanded and had lower generation probabilities than equally common non-associated chains. This cohort had only TCR beta chains sequenced, and the lack of alpha or paired-chain data limited which features could be detected. Immune exposure information for the cohort was limited to CMV serostatus. Presence/absence analyses assumed roughly uniform sequencing depth across donors, an assumption that may not hold. An association between a missense DCLRE1C variant and V-gene and J-gene trimming of TCR beta chains was found in a later genetic analysis and replicated in an independent cohort. While some public TCRs were present in many individuals, most TCR sequences turned up only very rarely across donors. Because counts were too low, 15 to 20 rarely observed V segments, including chromosome 9 orphons, were left out of the earlier analysis of over 550 of the donors. The study gave a list of 150 to 200 TCR beta chains associated with cytomegalovirus. Linkage disequilibrium might explain the correlated functional status among segregating V segments, but an unknown experimental factor could not be excluded. A further reported finding was that TCR beta sequences accurately predicted the HLA-A and HLA-B alleles for most subjects in the first cohort. Cytomegalovirus status was reported to be diagnosed by the classifier with high specificity and sensitivity in both the original and validation cohorts. A cluster of highly shared sequence variants was judged likely to be a technical artifact of the sequencing pipeline. According to the authors, the approach could potentially be generalized to other disease states and immunological phenotypes. According to a later analysis, TCR association rates differed among HLA loci, with DRB1 alleles showing the most associated TCRs and HLA-C alleles showing the fewest. The 87-base-pair reads could not distinguish some IMGT-functional V segments, including TRBV6-2 and TRBV6-3, so those segments were excluded. In a later analysis, about 16,000 TCR beta sequences were associated with specific HLA alleles at a false discovery rate of 0.05. An earlier analysis of 587 of the donors showed that most TCR beta V segments appeared in productive rearrangements either about 87% or about 30% of the time, which broadly matched IMGT annotations. Three of the identified cytomegalovirus-associated TCR beta chains were confirmed in vitro to be specific for cytomegalovirus antigens. A later analysis reported that several top co-occurrence clusters appeared linked to parvovirus B19, influenza, CMV and Epstein-Barr virus. A later genetic analysis reported fewer N-insertions in productive TCRs among donors in an Asian-associated ancestry cluster than the roughly 620-donor mean. Because HLA typing was missing for some donors at each locus, association tests included only the typed subset.

As to this clone: Its antigen remains undetermined. No base quality values were provided; no much bigger clone lies one nucleotide off.

The sequence was collected from a boy aged 2 to 10 in good health and CMV-seronegative. The chain employs TRBV5-4 and TRBJ2-5, and 8 junctional nucleotides match TRBD2. Sample: PBMCs. The CDR3 corresponds to CASSPGRGGTQETQYF. The DNA sequence is as follows: TGTGCCAGCAGCCCGGGACGCGGGGGGACACAAGAGACCCAGTACTTC.